Shown below are 21 T cell receptor beta chains from a single sample sequenced in a study of cytomegalovirus exposure and HLA in healthy donors. The PCR ran on 60 Vbeta and 13 Jbeta primers. Sequencing was performed with immunoSEQ multiplex PCR; in TCRdb, only in-frame clones are kept and a portion is missing. Of 150,000 to 180,000 clones in the sample, approximately 80% were seen once. Sequencing used PBMCs. The receptors derive from a man aged 30 to 45 in good health and CMV-seropositive.

The chain combines TRBV28 with TRBJ1-5, with D tentatively TRBD1 (6 bases). The ends were cut back, 6 bases at V and 3 bases at J, with 12 bases in the middle. The CDR3 runs to 14 residues. Germline-derived CDR1 and CDR2 are MDHEN and SYDVKM. The CDR3 DNA reads as TGTGCCAGCAGCTTAGGGGGGATCAATCAGCCCCAGCATTTT. Residues: CASSLGGINQPQHF.

This sequence joins TRBV7-3 and TRBJ2-1; 13 bases map to TRBD2. Germline lookup yields CDR1 SGHTA and CDR2 FQGTGA. The CDR3 runs to 18 residues. V was clipped by 4 bases and J by 9 bases; unmatched bases: 15. The CDR3 sequence: CASSSPPKLAGGPGEQFF. The CDR3 DNA is TGTGCCAGCAGCTCGCCCCCGAAACTAGCGGGAGGGCCGGGTGAGCAGTTCTTC. The full variable domain, rest sourced from reference TRBV7-3 and TRBJ2-1, is GAGVSQTPSNKVTEKGKYVELRCDPISGHTALYWYRQSLGQGPEFLIYFQGTGAADDSGLPNDRFFAVRPEGSVSTLKIQRTERGDSAVYLCASSSPPKLAGGPGEQFFGPGTRLTVL.

The CDR3 here is CASTIFPQETQYF. The CDR3 DNA follows: TGTGCCAGCACCATATTCCCTCAGGAGACCCAGTACTTC. The chain carries TRBV16 and TRBJ2-5; D remains unclear. The CDR3 loop spans 13 amino acids. The V end was cut by 7 bases, the J end by 5 bases, with 14 bases between. Per the germline V gene, CDR1 is KGHSY and CDR2 is FQNENV.

This clone was seen a few times. The rearrangement uses TRBV19 and TRBJ2-2, with D unclear. This CDR3 contains 13 residues. In germline, CDR1 is LNHDA, CDR2 SQIVND (reference sequence). V was clipped by 2 bases and J by 4 bases, with 5 bases between them. Here the CDR3 reads CASSILVTGELFF. The CDR3 DNA sequence: TGTGCCAGTAGTATACTAGTCACCGGGGAGCTGTTTTTT.

The chain carries TRBV4-2 and TRBJ2-3, with a tentative D call TRBD2 (7 bases). This CDR3 has 15 residues. Looked up from germline, CDR1 is LGHNA and CDR2 is YNFKEQ. Trimming removed 0 bases from V and 6 bases from J, with 13 bases in between. This CDR3 is CASSQEGGDYDTQYF. DNA for the CDR3: TGTGCCAGCAGCCAAGAAGGGGGGGACTACGATACGCAGTATTTT.

The V and J genes are TRBV11-2 and TRBJ2-2, with D perhaps TRBD1 (6 bases). Germline V gene data show CDR1 as SGHAT and CDR2 as FQNNGV. The CDR3 is made up of 16 amino acids. V dropped 4 bases and J dropped 4 bases, with 16 bases sitting between them. The CDR3 is CASSWLGGTSTGELFF. In nucleotides, the CDR3 is TGTGCCAGCAGCTGGCTTGGTGGGACATCCACCGGGGAGCTGTTTTTT.

V is TRBV5-6 and J is TRBJ2-1; 11 bases map to TRBD2. The V segment lost 6 bases and the J segment 6 bases; nucleotides outside the gene matches: 8. CDR1 is SGHDT, CDR2 YYEEEE, per germline. This CDR3 region has 15 residues. The CDR3 protein is CASIPGLAAINEQFF. In DNA form, the CDR3 reads TGTGCCAGCATTCCGGGACTAGCGGCGATCAATGAGCAGTTCTTC.

V usage is TRBV6-6 and J usage is TRBJ1-1; D call uncertain. The CDR3 loop spans 11 amino acids. V gave up 7 bases and J gave up 2 bases, with 5 bases separating them. Germline V gives CDR1 MNHNY, CDR2 SVGAGI (reference sequence). The CDR3 DNA sequence: TGTGCCAGCAACCTAAACACTGAAGCTTTCTTT. Translating gives CASNLNTEAFF.

The chain combines TRBV23-1 with TRBJ2-5, with D possibly being TRBD2 (6 bases). The assigned J gene may be wrong: the sequence end matches TRBJ2-7 better. TRBV23-1 is placed among ORFs of uncertain function. The CDR3 has 17 residues. The CDR3 region has the DNA TGCGCCAGCAGTCAAAGGGTACGGGACTGTAGCTCCTACGAGCAGTACTTC. It encodes CASSQRVRDCSSYEQYF.

This chain connects TRBV7-3 to TRBJ2-7; possibly TRBD2 for D (6 bases). Germline CDR1 SGHTA, CDR2 FQGTGA. Between the trimmed V and J ends, which lost 4 bases and 2 bases, there was a span of 15 bases. This CDR3 comprises 15 residues. The CDR3 DNA follows: TGTGCCAGCAGCTCGCCAGGGTGGGGGGCCTACGAGCAGTACTTC. It translates to CASSSPGWGAYEQYF.

This clone was counted only a few times. This rearrangement joins TRBV19 to TRBJ1-1; tentative D call: TRBD1 (6 bases). The V gene's germline CDR1 is LNHDA and CDR2 SQIVND (reference sequence). The CDR3 runs 16 residues. V was shortened by 6 bases and J by 0 bases, with 17 bases between the two germline ends. This CDR3 is CASSRQASSMNTEAFF. The CDR3 DNA is TGTGCCAGTAGCAGACAGGCTTCATCGATGAACACTGAAGCTTTCTTT.

The rearrangement joins TRBV19 to TRBJ2-7; 15 bases line up with TRBD2. The CDR3 runs to 15 residues. Germline CDR1 reads LNHDA; CDR2 reads SQIVND (reference sequence). V shed 9 bases and J 9 bases; nucleotides not matched to a gene: 12. Here the CDR3 reads CASRRTSGRGGVQYF. As DNA, the CDR3 is TGTGCCAGCCGGAGGACTAGCGGGAGGGGAGGTGTGCAGTACTTC.

V gene TRBV21-1 combines with J gene TRBJ2-1; whether TRBD1, the table's D call, matches the DNA was not checked. TRBV21-1 is labeled a pseudogene. The CDR3 has 13 amino acids. CDR3 sequence: CASRGGGLDEQFF. For the CDR3, the DNA is TGTGCCAGCAGAGGGGGCGGGCTAGATGAGCAGTTCTTC.

The chain is built from TRBV4-1 and TRBJ1-3; D not certain. Trimming removed 3 bases at V and 4 bases at J, with 7 bases between. The CDR3 loop spans 13 amino acids. The germline V gene encodes CDR1 MGHRA and CDR2 YSYEKL. The CDR3 nucleotides read TGCGCCAGCAGCCACCTAAACGGAAACACCATATATTTT. Protein product: CASSHLNGNTIYF.

The J gene is TRBJ2-7, the V gene TRBV7-2, with 7 bases fitting TRBD1. The V segment lost 5 bases and the J segment 2 bases; nucleotides outside the gene matches: 6. This CDR3 spans 14 amino acids. The germline CDR1 and CDR2 sequences are SGHTA and FQGNSA. DNA for the CDR3: TGTGCCAGCAGCGCCCGACAGGGACCCTACGAGCAGTACTTC. This encodes CASSARQGPYEQYF.

The gene calls are TRBV7-9 and TRBJ2-1; 8 nucleotides align to TRBD2. The CDR3 length is 16 residues. Per germline, CDR1 SEHNR and CDR2 FQNEAQ (reference sequence). Trimming removed 5 bases from V and 8 bases from J; junction bases left unmatched: 14. CDR3: CASSRTSGTVMHEQFF. CDR3 sequence (DNA): TGTGCCAGCAGCCGAACTAGCGGAACGGTGATGCATGAGCAGTTCTTC.

The chain links TRBV7-3 to TRBJ2-1, with 13 positions matching TRBD2. With V trimmed by 5 bases and J by 10 bases, 11 bases remained unmatched. Germline CDR1 is SGHTA and CDR2 is FQGTGA. The CDR3 runs 16 residues. The CDR3 protein is CASSPPGTSGKREQFF. CDR3 nucleotide sequence: TGTGCCAGCAGCCCGCCCGGGACTAGCGGGAAGAGGGAGCAGTTCTTC.

The chain uses TRBV27 and TRBJ1-6; the D is unclear. Trimming cost V 3 bases and J 10 bases, with 16 bases left between them. The CDR3 length is 15 residues. The germline CDR1 and CDR2 sequences are MNHEY and SMNVEV (reference sequence). The CDR3 loop is CASSFGVNNESPLHF. The CDR3 nucleotides are TGTGCCAGCAGTTTCGGGGTGAATAATGAATCACCCCTCCACTTT.

The genes are TRBV10-1 and TRBJ1-1; D gene uncertain. This CDR3 is built from 14 residues. V was cut by 6 bases and J by 1 base, with 12 bases left in between. Germline V CDR1 and CDR2: WNHNN, SYGVQD (reference sequence). The CDR3 protein is CASRTDKTNTEAFF. For the CDR3, the DNA is TGCGCCAGCAGAACAGACAAGACGAACACTGAAGCTTTCTTT.

The rearrangement links TRBV28 to TRBJ1-2; no reliable D call. Trimming cost V 6 bases and J 1 base, with 18 bases left between them. The CDR3 sequence is 16 residues long. Germline V lookup: CDR1 MDHEN, CDR2 SYDVKM. The CDR3: CASRLWEDGSNYGYTF. CDR3 coding DNA: TGTGCCAGCAGACTCTGGGAGGATGGGAGTAACTATGGCTACACCTTC.

The chain joins TRBV9 to TRBJ1-2; 12 nucleotides line up with TRBD1. The V and J ends lost 0 bases and 4 bases, in that order; junction bases with no gene match: 4. CDR1 and CDR2 from the germline V gene are SGDLS and YYNGEE. CDR3 length: 16 residues. CDR3 residues: CASSVGGTGGVYGYTF. CDR3 in DNA: TGTGCCAGCAGCGTAGGAGGGACAGGGGGCGTCTATGGCTACACCTTC.